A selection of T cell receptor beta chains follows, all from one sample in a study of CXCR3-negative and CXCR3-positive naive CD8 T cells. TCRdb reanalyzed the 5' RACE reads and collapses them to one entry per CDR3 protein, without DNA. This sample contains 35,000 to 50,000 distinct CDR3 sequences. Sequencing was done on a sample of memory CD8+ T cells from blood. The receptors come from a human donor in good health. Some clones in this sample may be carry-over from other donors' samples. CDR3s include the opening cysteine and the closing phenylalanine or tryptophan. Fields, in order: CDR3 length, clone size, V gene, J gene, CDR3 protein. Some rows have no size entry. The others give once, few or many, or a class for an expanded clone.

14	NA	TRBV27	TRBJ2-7	CASSLALDTYEQYF
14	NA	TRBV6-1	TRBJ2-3	CASTELSGADTQYF
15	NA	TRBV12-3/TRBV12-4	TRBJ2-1	CASSLGAGGYNEQFF
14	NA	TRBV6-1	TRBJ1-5	CASSGARGNQPQHF
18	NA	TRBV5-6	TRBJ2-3	CASSLTKGAPVGTDTQYF
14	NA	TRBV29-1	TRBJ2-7	CSVEVGAMVYEQYF
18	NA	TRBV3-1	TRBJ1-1	CASSQVGGAPSWNTEAFF
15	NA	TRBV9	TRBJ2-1	CASSNSGGAWNEQFF
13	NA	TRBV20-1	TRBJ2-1	CSAPPTDGSEQFF
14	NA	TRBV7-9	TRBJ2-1	CASSLVGNYNEQFF
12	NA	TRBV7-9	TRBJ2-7	CASSLVGSEQYF
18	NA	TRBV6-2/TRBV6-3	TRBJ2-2	CASSPPASGGTNTGELFF
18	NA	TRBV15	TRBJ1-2	CATSRGTPAGPRLFTYTF
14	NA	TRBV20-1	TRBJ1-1	CSARDLAGNTEAFF
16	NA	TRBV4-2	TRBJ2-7	CASSQGGGDRTDEQYF
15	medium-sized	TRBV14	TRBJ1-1	CASSQDEGEIAEAFF
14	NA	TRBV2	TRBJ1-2	CASSEGEGSYGYTF
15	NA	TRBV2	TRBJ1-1	CASSEDEGWETEAFF
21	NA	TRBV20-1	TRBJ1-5	CSARDPTWTAGRSYSNQPQHF
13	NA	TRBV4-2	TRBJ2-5	CASSQAGLETQYF
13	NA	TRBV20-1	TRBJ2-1	CSARGTSDNEQFF
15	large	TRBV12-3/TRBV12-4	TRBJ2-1	CASSLSGGPYNEQFF
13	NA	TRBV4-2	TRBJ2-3	CASSQPTLRAQYF
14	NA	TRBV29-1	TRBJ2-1	CSVETDSSYNEQFF
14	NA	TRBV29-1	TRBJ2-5	CSVERIAGGQTQYF
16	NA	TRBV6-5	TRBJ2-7	CASSQTSGGSFYEQYF
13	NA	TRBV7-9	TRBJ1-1	CASSTQDGLVAFF
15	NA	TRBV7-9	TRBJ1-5	CASSSLLGSNQPQHF
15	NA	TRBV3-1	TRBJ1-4	CASSQGADYVEKLFF
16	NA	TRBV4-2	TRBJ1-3	CASSQEGHDSGNTIYF
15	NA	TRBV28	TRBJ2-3	CASRSREGGTDTQYF
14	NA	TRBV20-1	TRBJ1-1	CSARPTGVDTEAFF
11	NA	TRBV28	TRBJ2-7	CAITIGYEQYF
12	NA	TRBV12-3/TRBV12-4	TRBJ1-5	CASRQGVQPQHF
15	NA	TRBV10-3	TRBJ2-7	CAISEEDRVVDEQYF
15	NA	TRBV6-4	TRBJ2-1	CASSEGRGGEDEQFF
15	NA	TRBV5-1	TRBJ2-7	CASSLIGGSFYEQYF
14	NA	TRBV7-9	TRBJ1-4	CASSLAALYEKLFF
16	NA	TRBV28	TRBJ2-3	CASSLNRGTSTDTQYF
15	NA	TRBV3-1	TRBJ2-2	CASSYGHETHGELFF
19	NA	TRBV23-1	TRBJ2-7	CASSQSKLWDSNSRYEQYF
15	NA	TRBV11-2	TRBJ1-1	CASSLPGTGNTEAFF
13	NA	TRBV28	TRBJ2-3	CASSLSSTDTQYF
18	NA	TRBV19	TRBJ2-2	CASSIGTSGGPVAGELFF
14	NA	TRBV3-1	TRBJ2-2	CASSQEGLGGELFF
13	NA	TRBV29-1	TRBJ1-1	CSVERPGSTEAFF
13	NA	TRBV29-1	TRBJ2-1	CSVRGGQNNEQFF
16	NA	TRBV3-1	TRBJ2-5	CASYQRGRPNQETQYF